This T cell receptor (beta chain) was sequenced during a study of early T cells in non-severe SARS-CoV-2 infection (dated by TCRdb to 2020 to 2022). Broadly, across the study: Because TCR sequencing was done on bulk RNA from unsorted whole blood, the alpha and beta chains could not be paired.

In the case of this clonotype: What antigen it recognizes has not been identified. No much larger clone is present one base from it, and per-base qualities are unavailable.

A case-control design nested within a healthcare worker cohort in London, UK, was used, with weekly nasopharyngeal swab PCR tests and blood sampling performed. Healthcare workers were enrolled in the week of the UK lockdown, from 23 to 31 March 2020, and were followed every week for up to roughly 16 weeks. The investigation overall reported the following: Matching against VDJdb was skewed toward anti-spike CD8 responses, likely underestimated virus-specific expansions, and missed private and CD4 specificities.

Library method: 5' RACE. The run used a NextSeq 500. Unique molecular identifiers were attached to individual cDNA molecules in the TCR library protocol so that sequencing error and PCR bias could be corrected. Sequencing covered both TCR alpha and beta chains, and within each sample the abundances of alpha and beta sequences were tightly co-correlated. The original methods were these. V gene, J gene and CDR3 annotation of TCR sequences was performed with Decombinator V4. TCRs were defined as expanded if a significant change between any two time points was detected under a Poisson model with p below 0.0001. TCR abundances were normalised to the total number of TCRs sequenced in each sample and reported as counts per million. TRAV1-2 paired with TRAJ12, TRAJ20 or TRAJ33 defined MAIT TCRs, while TRAV10 paired with TRAJ18 defined iNKT TCRs. VDJdb, accessed on 1 November 2021, was searched for TCRs annotated for CMV, EBV and SARS-CoV-2, and TCRs annotated for more than one antigen were excluded. The public reads were quality trimmed at Q25 with fastp and then assembled into clones with MiXCR by TCRdb, keeping productive beta chains. Identical CDR3 proteins give one entry, which carries the most common genes and DNA. The authors' filters were not applied to this entry. The sample table shows about 64,000 distinct CDR3 sequences, and roughly 8.2% are seen once. Clones ranked in the top ten supply roughly an eighth of the sample.

The germline V gene yields MDHEN for CDR1 and SYDVKM for CDR2. V drops 5 bases and J drops 4 bases, leaving 14 bases in between. From the cysteine through the phenylalanine, the CDR3 covers 14 amino acids. The retained sequence is limited to the CDR3, 42 bases, with the frame set at the first base. The sequence is built from TRBV28 and TRBJ1-2; a weak D assignment points to TRBD1 (5 bases agree). This sample comprised whole blood, obtained at baseline. The receptor comes from an adult who was a healthcare worker with PCR-confirmed SARS-CoV-2 infection or an uninfected control (not recorded which). The nucleotide sequence is TGTGCCAGCAGTGTAGGGACTCATCGCTATGGCTACACCTTC. Its amino acids are CASSVGTHRYGYTF.